This T cell receptor beta chain was identified during a study of blood T cell repertoires in COVID-19. Study information: Samples of COVID-19 (acute and convalescent) were obtained from the United States, Italy and Spain. From T cells, B-cell-depleted T cells, or PBMCs came the material, which was cDNA or gDNA.

Germline CDR1 and CDR2: SGDLS and YYNGEE. The CDR3 has 15 residues. The trim removed 4 bases at V and 3 bases at J, leaving 9 bases unmatched. Using immunoSEQ multiplex PCR, the repertoire was profiled, and TCRdb retains in-frame clones only, with some absent. The top ten hold around 3.1% of the sample, which has tens of thousands of clones, less than 95% seen once. The material sequenced was peripheral blood. This rearrangement joins TRBV9 to TRBJ2-7; 8 bases align to TRBD1. The sequence came from a human donor in a cohort sampled during active COVID-19. Written as DNA, the CDR3 is TGTGCCAGCAGCCCTCGGACAGGGAGTTTCTACGAGCAGTACTTC. Amino acids: CASSPRTGSFYEQYF. Supplemented by reference TRBV9 and TRBJ2-7, the full variable domain reads DSGVTQTPKHLITATGQRVTLRCSPRSGDLSVYWYQQSLDQGLQFLIQYYNGEERAKGNILERFSAQQFPDLHSELNLSSLELGDSALYFCASSPRTGSFYEQYFGPGTRLTVT.